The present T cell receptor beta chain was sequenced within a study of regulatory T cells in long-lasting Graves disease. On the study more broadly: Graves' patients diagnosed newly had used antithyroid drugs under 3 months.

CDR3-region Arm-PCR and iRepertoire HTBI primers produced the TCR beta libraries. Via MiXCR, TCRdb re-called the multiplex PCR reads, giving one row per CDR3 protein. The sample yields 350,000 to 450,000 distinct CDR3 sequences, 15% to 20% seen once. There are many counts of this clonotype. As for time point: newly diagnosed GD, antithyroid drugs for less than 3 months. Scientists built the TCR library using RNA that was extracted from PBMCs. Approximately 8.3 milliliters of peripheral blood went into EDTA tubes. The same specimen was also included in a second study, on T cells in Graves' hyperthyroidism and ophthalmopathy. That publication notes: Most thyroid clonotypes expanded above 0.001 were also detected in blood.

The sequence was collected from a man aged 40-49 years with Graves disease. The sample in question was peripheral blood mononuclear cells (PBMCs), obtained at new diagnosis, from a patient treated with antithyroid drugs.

Here the CDR3 DNA reads TGTGCCAGCAGTTTCTCCGGACAGGGCTGGAATGAGCAGTTCTTC. This translates into CASSFSGQGWNEQFF. The chain combines TRBV28 with TRBJ2-1, with 8 bases matching TRBD1. Germline V gene sequence: CDR1 MDHEN, CDR2 SYDVKM. J was trimmed by 7 bases and V by 3 bases; bases with no gene match: 8. The CDR3 sequence is 15 residues long.